A selection of T cell receptor beta chains follows, all from one sample in a study of blood T cell repertoires in COVID-19. Clones were read by immunoSEQ multiplex PCR, and TCRdb kept only the in-frame ones, dropping some. The data show approximately 270,000 clones, about 85% seen once. The sequencing input was peripheral blood. All receptors come from a human donor with COVID-19, enrolled during active disease. The donor label of this sample is uncertain. Each CDR3 is given with its conserved first and last residue. A D gene is named only where the DNA matches it firmly. Not every row has a clone size; where given, it reads once, few, many or a size class.

clone_size,v_call,d_call,j_call,cdr3_aa,cdr3_nt
NA,TRBV7-6,NA,TRBJ2-7,CASSSGGGSSYEQYF,TGTGCCAGCAGCTCGGGGGGCGGGAGCTCCTACGAGCAGTACTTC
NA,TRBV10-3,TRBD1,TRBJ2-6,CAIRGDRDPGANVLTF,TGTGCCATCAGAGGGGACAGGGACCCCGGGGCCAACGTCCTGACTTTC
NA,TRBV20-1,TRBD1,TRBJ1-1,CSASSPTGGRTEAFF,TGCAGTGCTAGTAGCCCGACAGGGGGTCGCACTGAAGCTTTCTTT
NA,TRBV27,TRBD1,TRBJ1-2,CASSSPGTANYGYTF,TGTGCCAGCAGTTCGCCCGGGACAGCTAACTATGGCTACACCTTC
NA,TRBV20-1,TRBD1,TRBJ1-2,CSASPPGTGGAGLGYTF,TGCAGTGCTAGTCCACCCGGGACAGGGGGCGCAGGATTAGGCTACACCTTC
NA,TRBV7-9,TRBD1,TRBJ2-1,CASSLAGQGDEQFF,TGTGCCAGCAGCTTAGCGGGACAGGGGGATGAGCAGTTCTTC
NA,TRBV28,NA,TRBJ1-2,CASIPSGGGSDGYTF,TGTGCCAGCATTCCCTCCGGGGGGGGCTCGGATGGCTACACCTTC
few,TRBV10-2,NA,TRBJ1-1,CASSDLEYTEAFF,TGCGCCAGCAGTGACCTAGAATACACTGAAGCTTTCTTT
NA,TRBV28,NA,TRBJ2-7,CASHEGGVPYEQYF,TGTGCCAGCCACGAAGGGGGAGTCCCCTACGAGCAGTACTTC
NA,TRBV7-2,NA,TRBJ1-5,CASSSVSSGNQPQHF,TGTGCCAGCAGCTCCGTGTCCTCGGGCAATCAGCCCCAGCATTTT
many,TRBV7-9,NA,TRBJ1-5,CASSFEGANQPQHF,TGTGCCAGCAGCTTTGAAGGGGCCAATCAGCCCCAGCATTTT
few,TRBV6-1,TRBD2,TRBJ2-7,CASSEAKGVSGRASYEQYF,TGTGCCAGCAGTGAAGCGAAAGGGGTTAGCGGGAGGGCCTCATACGAGCAGTACTTC
NA,TRBV4-1,TRBD1,TRBJ1-5,CASSHLPGQNNQPQHF,TGCGCCAGCAGCCATCTACCGGGACAGAACAATCAGCCCCAGCATTTT
NA,TRBV28,NA,TRBJ1-4,CASSPPRLTNEKLFF,TGTGCCAGCAGTCCCCCTAGATTAACTAATGAAAAACTGTTTTTT
NA,TRBV19,TRBD2,TRBJ2-2,CASSIGGGAGELFF,TGTGCCAGTAGTATAGGTGGGGGGGCCGGGGAGCTGTTTTTT
NA,TRBV7-2,TRBD1,TRBJ1-1,CASSFDRARGEAFF,TGTGCCAGCAGCTTCGACAGGGCTCGAGGAGAAGCTTTCTTT
NA,TRBV6-5,NA,TRBJ1-5,CAIQPTGKEQPQHF,TGTGCCATCCAACCTACAGGGAAAGAACAGCCCCAGCATTTT
NA,TRBV7-3,NA,TRBJ1-1,CASSPDPALGGTEAFF,TGTGCCAGCAGCCCGGATCCTGCCCTGGGAGGCACTGAAGCTTTCTTT
NA,TRBV19,NA,TRBJ1-1,CASSGRGRGEAFF,TGTGCCAGTAGTGGACGGGGTCGGGGTGAAGCTTTCTTT
NA,TRBV2,NA,TRBJ1-2,CASTPGEGGYTF,TGTGCCAGCACACCAGGGGAGGGTGGCTACACCTTC
NA,TRBV7-2,TRBD2,TRBJ2-2,CASSSLLAGVYTGELFF,TGTGCCAGCAGCTCCCTCCTAGCGGGAGTTTACACCGGGGAGCTGTTTTTT
NA,TRBV2,TRBD1,TRBJ1-4,CASSLTGGGEKLFF,TGTGCCAGCAGCCTCACAGGGGGCGGTGAAAAACTGTTTTTT
NA,TRBV28,TRBD2,TRBJ2-7,CASSLWGLAGLGDEQYF,TGTGCCAGCAGTTTATGGGGACTAGCGGGCCTAGGGGACGAGCAGTACTTC
NA,TRBV4-1,TRBD2,TRBJ2-4,CASSQDATEGLAGGVAKNIQYF,TGCGCCAGCAGCCAAGACGCCACGGAGGGGCTAGCGGGAGGAGTCGCCAAAAACATTCAGTACTTC
NA,TRBV10-3,TRBD1,TRBJ1-1,CATTGTGYTEAFF,TGTGCCACGACCGGGACAGGGTACACTGAAGCTTTCTTT
NA,TRBV29-1,NA,TRBJ1-1,CSVAGPTSEGSNTEAFF,TGCAGCGTTGCGGGGCCTACCTCGGAGGGCTCGAACACTGAAGCTTTCTTT
NA,TRBV28,NA,TRBJ2-5,CASSFLQGQETQYF,TGTGCCAGCAGTTTTCTTCAGGGGCAAGAGACCCAGTACTTC
NA,TRBV7-3,TRBD1,TRBJ1-1,CASSHGTVNTEAFF,TGTGCCAGCAGCCACGGGACAGTTAACACTGAAGCTTTCTTT
once,TRBV4-1,NA,TRBJ1-1,CASSPRAGAGTEAFF,TGCGCCAGCAGCCCAAGGGCAGGGGCAGGCACTGAAGCTTTCTTT
NA,TRBV6-1,NA,TRBJ2-7,CASSEATIQGNEQYF,TGTGCCAGCAGTGAAGCCACCATACAGGGTAACGAGCAGTACTTC
NA,TRBV6-4,TRBD1,TRBJ1-1,CASSGQGWTEAFF,TGTGCCAGCTCGGGACAGGGGTGGACTGAAGCTTTCTTT
NA,TRBV19,NA,TRBJ1-2,CASSISSSGYTF,TGTGCCAGTAGTATATCCTCGTCTGGCTACACCTTC
NA,TRBV7-2,NA,TRBJ1-6,CASSLWADNSPLHF,TGTGCCAGCAGCTTATGGGCAGACAATTCACCCCTCCACTTT
once,TRBV19,NA,TRBJ1-2,CASSITGHLYGYTF,TGTGCCAGTAGTATAACAGGGCATCTCTATGGCTACACCTTC
NA,TRBV5-4,TRBD2,TRBJ2-3,CASSPTSGRADTQYF,TGTGCCAGCAGCCCGACTAGCGGGAGGGCCGATACGCAGTATTTT
NA,TRBV18,NA,TRBJ2-3,CASSLGGRLPTDTQYF,TGTGCCAGCTCCCTCGGGGGACGGCTACCCACAGATACGCAGTATTTT
NA,TRBV7-9,TRBD2,TRBJ2-3,CASSLGSGSTDTQYF,TGTGCCAGCAGCTTAGGTAGCGGGAGCACAGATACGCAGTATTTT
NA,TRBV18,TRBD1,TRBJ2-6,CASSPDIPGQASSGANVLTF,TGTGCCAGCTCACCAGATATACCGGGACAGGCTTCCTCTGGGGCCAACGTCCTGACTTTC
NA,TRBV9,TRBD1,TRBJ2-2,CASSEGVRGQGRKNTGELFF,TGTGCCAGCAGCGAGGGGGTTAGGGGACAGGGGCGAAAGAACACCGGGGAGCTGTTTTTT
NA,TRBV3-1/TRBV3-2,NA,TRBJ1-4,CASSHEQGTTNEKLFF,TGTGCCAGCAGCCATGAACAGGGAACAACTAATGAAAAACTGTTTTTT
NA,TRBV21-1,NA,TRBJ1-5,CASSTGQGRAQPQHF,TGTGCCAGCAGCACAGGACAGGGGAGAGCTCAGCCCCAGCATTTT
NA,TRBV4-1,NA,TRBJ1-6,CASSQDYSPLHF,TGCGCCAGCAGCCAAGACTACTCACCCCTCCACTTT
NA,TRBV5-1,TRBD1,TRBJ1-2,CASSTGELYGYTF,TGCGCCAGCAGTACAGGGGAGTTGTATGGCTACACCTTC
NA,TRBV4-3,NA,TRBJ1-2,CASSPSGRGDGYTF,TGCGCCAGCAGCCCCTCAGGACGGGGGGATGGCTACACCTTC
NA,TRBV5-4,TRBD2,TRBJ2-3,CASTPAGDRVTDTQYF,TGTGCCAGCACCCCAGCGGGAGATAGGGTCACAGATACGCAGTATTTT
NA,TRBV3-1/TRBV3-2,NA,TRBJ2-5,CASTSGPPPGETQYF,TGTGCCAGCACCTCAGGGCCGCCTCCGGGAGAGACCCAGTACTTC
NA,TRBV6-5,TRBD2,TRBJ2-1,CAGGGAGDLNNEQFF,TGTGCCGGGGGTGGGGCGGGAGACCTCAACAATGAGCAGTTCTTC
NA,TRBV5-4,NA,TRBJ2-1,CASSLGLYNEQFF,TGTGCCAGCAGCTTGGGACTTTACAATGAGCAGTTCTTC